Sequencing of this T cell receptor (beta chain) was carried out in a study of cytomegalovirus exposure and HLA in healthy donors. PCR employed 60 Vbeta and 13 Jbeta primers. Only in-frame clones appear in the TCRdb table, and some are missing; sequencing was by immunoSEQ multiplex PCR. Among 60,000 to 75,000 clones, 60% to 80% were seen once, and the ten largest hold 22%. V was clipped by 6 bases and J by 3 bases, with 18 bases between them. The CDR3 has 16 amino acids. The germline gives CDR1 MGHDK, CDR2 SYGVNS. The chain is built from TRBV25-1 and TRBJ2-1; unclear D gene. The receptor was derived from a woman aged 25 to 45 in good health and CMV-seropositive. Sequencing was done on a sample of PBMCs. The CDR3 here is CASSKQSKPIYNEQFF. The CDR3 bases are TGTGCCAGCAGCAAACAGAGTAAACCCATCTACAATGAGCAGTTCTTC.